The 25 T cell receptor beta chains in this list originate from one sample, sequenced in a study of blood T cell repertoires in COVID-19. Some clones are missing from TCRdb's copy, which holds only in-frame ones; the method was immunoSEQ multiplex PCR. The table has about 140,000 clones, around 72% seen once. The sequenced material came from peripheral blood. Receptors originate from an older woman with acute or convalescent COVID-19.

The J gene is TRBJ2-5, the V gene TRBV7-2; D unclear. The length of the CDR3 is 15 residues. CDR1 is SGHTA and CDR2 is FQGNSA in the germline V gene. V was pared by 1 base and J by 5 bases, with 14 bases between. The CDR3 nucleotides read TGTGCCAGCAGCTTAGATCCATCTGCGATGGAGACCCAGTACTTC. This sequence encodes CASSLDPSAMETQYF.

J is TRBJ2-2 and V is TRBV6-6; TRBD1 matches at 7 bases. J gave up 4 bases and V 11 bases, and 7 bases lay outside the gene matches. The CDR3 totals 13 residues. Germline CDR1 reads MNHNY; CDR2 reads SVGAGI (reference sequence). In DNA, the CDR3 is TGTGCCTGCAAAACAGGGGCCACCGGGGAGCTGTTTTTT. Translating it yields CACKTGATGELFF.

This clone was seen a handful of times. The chain combines TRBV28 with TRBJ1-6; TRBD1 might be the D (5 bases). Germline V lookup: CDR1 MDHEN, CDR2 SYDVKM. V was clipped by 1 base and J by 6 bases, with 19 bases between them. The CDR3 has 18 amino acids. The CDR3 sequence: CASSLFRGTGGGNSPLHF. CDR3 sequence (DNA): TGTGCCAGCAGTTTATTTAGAGGGACTGGGGGTGGTAATTCACCCCTCCACTTT.

The chain employs TRBV3-1 (or the pseudogene TRBV3-2) and TRBJ1-2; TRBD1 is a possible D gene (6 bases). Germline assignment: CDR1 LGHDT and CDR2 YNNKEL (reference sequence). V lost 5 bases and J lost 8, with 15 bases in between. CDR3 size: 13 residues. CDR3 DNA: TGTGCCAGCAGCGTATCCGGGACACGGGGCTACACCTTC. Translation: CASSVSGTRGYTF.

The rearrangement uses TRBV27 and TRBJ2-7; D is unresolved. The V end was cut by 3 bases, the J end by 9 bases, with 12 bases between. This CDR3 spans 12 amino acids. Germline assignment: CDR1 MNHEY and CDR2 SMNVEV (reference sequence). CDR3 nucleotide sequence: TGTGCCAGCAGTTTCTCATCGGCAGGGCAGTACTTC. Translating gives CASSFSSAGQYF.

CDR3 protein: CASSEAGAPGELFF. The CDR3 nucleotides are TGTGCCAGCAGTGAAGCGGGAGCCCCCGGGGAGCTGTTTTTT. V and J are TRBV2 and TRBJ2-2, with D possibly TRBD2 on 5 matching bases. V lost 0 bases and J 6 bases, leaving 8 bases between the germline ends. CDR1 SNHLY and CDR2 FYNNEI come from the germline V gene. CDR3 length: 14 residues. The full variable domain, its missing parts supplied by reference TRBV2 and TRBJ2-2, is EPEVTQTPSHQVTQMGQEVILRCVPISNHLYFYWYRQILGQKVEFLVSFYNNEISEKSEIFDDQFSVERPDGSNFTLKIRSTKLEDSAMYFCASSEAGAPGELFFGEGSRLTVL.

The J gene is TRBJ1-2, the V gene TRBV5-1; 7 bases are a match to TRBD1. The CDR3 is made up of 14 amino acids. V trimming: 4 bases; J trimming: 8 bases; junction bases outside the gene matches: 11. Looked up from germline, CDR1 is SGHRS and CDR2 is YFSETQ. CDR3 bases: TGCGCCAGCAGCCGGACAGGCGTAGAGGAGGGCTACACCTTC. Its protein is CASSRTGVEEGYTF.

This clone has just a few counts. This chain joins TRBV27 and TRBJ2-1; TRBD1 aligns across 11 bases. The germline V gene has CDR1 MNHEY and CDR2 SMNVEV (reference sequence). This CDR3 comprises 16 residues. With 5 bases clipped from V and 4 bases from J, the junction kept 7 bases outside the gene matches. CDR3 in amino acids: CASSPRTGGAYNEQFF. DNA for the CDR3: TGTGCCAGCAGTCCTCGGACAGGGGGCGCGTACAATGAGCAGTTCTTC.

The gene calls are TRBV4-2 and TRBJ1-2; D call uncertain. The CDR3 runs to 13 residues. Trimming left V 2 bases short and J 7 bases short, with 11 bases between. Germline CDR1 is LGHNA and CDR2 is YNFKEQ. In nucleotides, the CDR3 is TGTGCCAGCAGCCAACAGGATCGAGTTGGCTACACCTTC. Protein: CASSQQDRVGYTF.

The rearrangement uses TRBV27 and TRBJ2-7; possibly TRBD1 for D (6 bases). V was pared by 5 bases and J by 3 bases, with 11 bases between. Germline V gene lookup returns CDR1 MNHEY and CDR2 SMNVEV (reference sequence). This CDR3 is built from 13 residues. This CDR3 is CASSHQGSYEQYF. The DNA of the CDR3 is TGTGCCAGCAGTCATCAGGGGAGCTACGAGCAGTACTTC.

Only one count was recorded for this clone. This chain connects TRBV9 to TRBJ2-5; 9 nucleotides align to TRBD1. CDR3 length: 15 residues. Germline loops: CDR1 SGDLS, CDR2 YYNGEE. V was pared by 0 bases and J by 5 bases, with 5 bases of the junction left unmatched. CDR3 amino acids: CASSVGRDRVETQYF. As DNA, the CDR3 is TGTGCCAGCAGCGTAGGCAGGGACAGGGTGGAGACCCAGTACTTC. Combining the CDR3 with reference TRBV9 and TRBJ2-5 gives the whole variable domain DSGVTQTPKHLITATGQRVTLRCSPRSGDLSVYWYQQSLDQGLQFLIQYYNGEERAKGNILERFSAQQFPDLHSELNLSSLELGDSALYFCASSVGRDRVETQYFGPGTRLLVL.

This chain joins TRBV3-1 (or the pseudogene TRBV3-2) and TRBJ1-2; TRBD1 matches at 7 bases. J was trimmed by 5 bases and V by 1 base; bases with no gene match: 1. The CDR3 spans 13 residues. Per germline, CDR1 LGHDT and CDR2 YNNKEL (reference sequence). The CDR3 DNA reads TGTGCCAGCAGCCAAGGGGACAGTTATGGCTACACCTTC. Encoded protein: CASSQGDSYGYTF.

The chain couples TRBV11-2 to TRBJ2-1; 12 positions agree with TRBD2. V lost 2 bases to trimming and J lost 7 bases; unmatched junction nucleotides: 9. Per the germline V gene, CDR1 is SGHAT and CDR2 is FQNNGV. CDR3 size: 17 residues. The CDR3 sequence is CASSLLSLAGGDNEQFF. DNA of the CDR3: TGTGCCAGCAGCTTACTCTCTCTAGCGGGAGGGGATAATGAGCAGTTCTTC.

The chain combines TRBV5-6 with TRBJ2-7; possible D gene TRBD1, 5 bases. This CDR3 contains 15 residues. Per germline, CDR1 SGHDT and CDR2 YYEEEE. Trimming took off 4 bases at V and 2 bases at J, with 16 bases between the two ends. The CDR3 protein is CASSTDSRDTYEQYF. CDR3 DNA: TGTGCCAGCAGCACCGACAGTCGAGACACCTACGAGCAGTACTTC.

V is TRBV5-4 and J is TRBJ1-3; the match to TRBD1 covers 7 bases. This CDR3 region has 16 residues. Looked up from germline, CDR1 is SGHNT and CDR2 is YYREEE (reference sequence). J was trimmed by 0 bases and V by 3 bases; bases with no gene match: 6. Here the CDR3 DNA reads TGTGCCAGCAGCTCTAGACAGGGCCCCTCTGGAAACACCATATATTTT. This sequence encodes CASSSRQGPSGNTIYF. The full variable domain, completed using reference TRBV5-4 and TRBJ1-3, is ETGVTQSPTHLIKTRGQQVTLRCSSQSGHNTVSWYQQALGQGPQFIFQYYREEENGRGNFPPRFSGLQFPNYSSELNVNALELDDSALYLCASSSRQGPSGNTIYFGEGSWLTVV.

The rearrangement links TRBV28 to TRBJ1-4; TRBD1 agrees at 7 bases. CDR1 MDHEN and CDR2 SYDVKM come from the germline V gene. V lost 4 bases to trimming and J lost 4 bases; unmatched junction nucleotides: 12. The CDR3 contains 17 residues. The DNA for the CDR3 is TGTGCCAGCAGTTCCCCCAACCCGGGACAGAATAATGAAAAACTGTTTTTT. Its protein product is CASSSPNPGQNNEKLFF.

The rearrangement links TRBV7-9 to TRBJ2-5; 8 bases match TRBD2. CDR3 length: 16 residues. Per germline, CDR1 SEHNR and CDR2 FQNEAQ (reference sequence). Trimming cost V 4 bases and J 4 bases; bases outside gene matches: 11. DNA of the CDR3: TGTGCCAGCAGCTCGGGGACTAGGGTTTCCCTAGAGACCCAGTACTTC. As protein: CASSSGTRVSLETQYF.

This clone was observed a few times. The chain has TRBV5-4 and TRBJ2-1; TRBD2 is a possible D gene (6 bases). This CDR3 is 13 amino acids long. Per germline, CDR1 SGHNT and CDR2 YYREEE (reference sequence). Trimming shortened V by 4 bases and J by 4 bases, and 9 bases separated the two germline ends. The CDR3 here is CASSQEGYNEQFF. CDR3 DNA: TGTGCCAGCAGCCAGGAGGGGTACAATGAGCAGTTCTTC.

The J gene is TRBJ2-1, the V gene TRBV24-1, with 10 bases fitting TRBD1. The CDR3 has 16 residues. Germline-derived CDR1 and CDR2 are KGHDR and SFDVKD. Trimming removed 3 bases from V and 6 bases from J; junction bases left unmatched: 7. The CDR3 sequence: CATSDRTGGTLNEQFF. CDR3 DNA sequence: TGTGCCACCAGTGATCGGACAGGGGGAACCCTCAATGAGCAGTTCTTC.

This clone was seen only a few times. The rearrangement joins TRBV5-6 to TRBJ2-5, with a possible D match to TRBD2 (6 bases). Trimming cost V 4 bases and J 3 bases, with 16 bases left between them. CDR3 length equals 15 residues. Germline V CDR1 and CDR2: SGHDT, YYEEEE. The CDR3 DNA sequence: TGTGCCAGCAGCCCCCTGGCCGGGGAGGAAGAGACCCAGTACTTC. The encoded protein is CASSPLAGEEETQYF. Based on the CDR3 plus reference TRBV5-6 and TRBJ2-5, the full variable domain is DAGVTQSPTHLIKTRGQQVTLRCSPKSGHDTVSWYQQALGQGPQFIFQYYEEEERQRGNFPDRFSGHQFPNYSSELNVNALLLGDSALYLCASSPLAGEEETQYFGPGTRLLVL.

The chain uses TRBV6-6 and TRBJ2-7, with 8 bases fitting TRBD1. Germline lookup yields CDR1 MNHNY and CDR2 SVGAGI (reference sequence). CDR3 length: 13 amino acids. V lost 8 bases and J lost 3; bases outside the gene matches: 6. The chain's CDR3 is CASSGRGLYEQYF. CDR3 sequence (DNA): TGTGCCAGCTCCGGCAGGGGGCTCTACGAGCAGTACTTC.

This clone came up once. The J gene is TRBJ2-3, the V gene TRBV7-9; 7 bases map to TRBD2. The CDR3 loop spans 18 amino acids. With V trimmed by 3 bases and J by 0 bases, 12 bases remained unmatched. Germline CDR1 is SEHNR and CDR2 is FQNEAQ (reference sequence). This chain's CDR3 is CASSLLSGGVTSTDTQYF. The CDR3 DNA is TGTGCCAGCAGCTTGTTGTCGGGGGGAGTCACTAGCACAGATACGCAGTATTTT. Combining the CDR3 with reference TRBV7-9 and TRBJ2-3 gives the whole variable domain DTGVSQNPRHKITKRGQNVTFRCDPISEHNRLYWYRQTLGQGPEFLTYFQNEAQLEKSRLLSDRFSAERPKGSFSTLEIQRTEQGDSAMYLCASSLLSGGVTSTDTQYFGPGTRLTVL.

The chain recombines TRBV7-9 with TRBJ2-1, with 8 bases fitting TRBD1. From germline, CDR1 is SEHNR and CDR2 FQNEAQ (reference sequence). Unmatched junction bases numbered 4, after V lost 2 bases and J lost 4 bases. The CDR3 has 15 residues. The CDR3 DNA reads TGTGCCAGCAGCTTAAAGGACAGGGAGTACAATGAGCAGTTCTTC. This gives the protein CASSLKDREYNEQFF.

The gene calls are TRBV19 and TRBJ2-7; 11 bases map to TRBD2. This CDR3 contains 14 residues. Per the germline V gene, CDR1 is LNHDA and CDR2 is SQIVND (reference sequence). Unmatched junction bases numbered 10, after V lost 7 bases and J lost 8 bases. The CDR3: CASTPGTSGLQQYF. CDR3 bases: TGTGCCAGTACCCCCGGGACTAGCGGACTACAGCAGTACTTC.

The rearrangement uses TRBV20-1 and TRBJ1-1; D uncertain. V shed 5 bases and J shed 8 bases, with 12 bases lying between them. CDR1 is DFQATT, CDR2 SNEGSKA, per germline (reference sequence). The CDR3 has 11 amino acids. The CDR3 DNA reads as TGCAGTGCTCAACAAGAGACAGAAGCTTTCTTT. This sequence encodes CSAQQETEAFF.